This entry lists 13 T cell receptor beta chains sequenced from one sample in a study of T cell clones after liver transplantation. Clones were read by immunoSEQ multiplex PCR, and TCRdb kept only the in-frame ones, dropping some. The sample consists of approximately 70,000 clones, about 85% of them appearing once. The source material was CD4+ T cells from blood, sampled less than 50 months after liver transplant. These receptors all stem from a human patient who received a liver transplant. Part of the T cell pool may stem from the graft donor.

The chain is built from TRBV4-2 and TRBJ2-1; the D gene could be TRBD1 or TRBD2 (6 bases each). CDR3 length equals 16 residues. Trimming took off 1 base at V and 5 bases at J, with 15 bases between the two ends. CDR1 and CDR2 (germline): LGHNA, YNFKEQ. The CDR3 reads CASSQVGGGANNEQFF. The CDR3 nucleotides are TGTGCCAGCAGCCAAGTTGGGGGCGGGGCTAACAATGAGCAGTTCTTC.

The gene calls are TRBV5-4 and TRBJ2-3; D gene unclear. The CDR3 covers 11 residues. Germline V gene lookup returns CDR1 SGHNT and CDR2 YYREEE (reference sequence). Trimming stripped 2 bases from V and 9 bases from J, with 7 bases between. This CDR3 is CASSFEVTQYF. The CDR3 nucleotides read TGTGCCAGCAGCTTTGAGGTGACGCAGTATTTT.

V gene TRBV5-1 combines with J gene TRBJ1-6; no firm D call. V shed 0 bases and J shed 1 base, with 11 bases lying between them. Germline-derived CDR1 and CDR2 are SGHRS and YFSETQ. The CDR3 spans 17 residues. The CDR3 region is CASSLGGLGSYNSPLHF. CDR3 bases: TGCGCCAGCAGCTTGGGCGGTCTGGGTTCCTATAATTCACCCCTCCACTTT.

Relative to its sample, this clone is medium-sized. This sample includes further DNA sequences coding for the same CDR3. The chain carries TRBV19 and TRBJ1-5; tentative D call: TRBD1 (6 bases). The germline CDR1 and CDR2 sequences are LNHDA and SQIVND (reference sequence). The CDR3 consists of 14 residues. The germline V and J ends were trimmed by 6 bases and 1 base, with 10 bases remaining between them. The CDR3 nucleotides are TGTGCCAGTAGATACACAGGGAGCAATCAGCCCCAGCATTTT. It yields the protein CASRYTGSNQPQHF.

This clone occurred a few times. The chain employs TRBV25-1 and TRBJ2-2; TRBD1 matches at 9 bases. Unmatched junction bases numbered 8, after V lost 5 bases and J lost 4 bases. Looked up from germline, CDR1 is MGHDK and CDR2 is SYGVNS. The CDR3 is made up of 16 amino acids. For the CDR3, the DNA is TGTGCCAGCAGTCCCCCTTGGACAGGGGTCACCGGGGAGCTGTTTTTT. It yields the protein CASSPPWTGVTGELFF.

This sequence joins TRBV15 and TRBJ1-4, with unresolved D. This CDR3 comprises 14 residues. The ends were cut back, 0 bases at V and 10 bases at J, with 12 bases in the middle. The V gene's germline CDR1 is LNHNV and CDR2 YYDKDF (reference sequence). CDR3 nucleotides: TGTGCCACCAGCAGAGAGTCAAGTGTGACAAAACTGTTTTTT. Its translation: CATSRESSVTKLFF. Full variable domain (outside the CDR3, taken from reference TRBV15 and TRBJ1-4): DAMVIQNPRYQVTQFGKPVTLSCSQTLNHNVMYWYQQKSSQAPKLLFHYYDKDFNNEADTPDNFQSRRPNTSFCFLDIRSPGLGDTAMYLCATSRESSVTKLFFGSGTQLSVL.

The chain has TRBV18 and TRBJ2-3, with D uncertain. There are 14 residues in the CDR3. The V gene's germline CDR1 is KGHSH and CDR2 LQKENI. With 3 bases removed from V and 2 bases from J, the gap between germline ends came to 9 bases. The CDR3 protein is CASSPLANTDTQYF. DNA for the CDR3: TGTGCCAGCTCACCGCTCGCTAACACAGATACGCAGTATTTT.

The gene calls are TRBV5-6 and TRBJ1-2; 12 bases fit TRBD1. Per the germline V gene, CDR1 is SGHDT and CDR2 is YYEEEE. V shed 1 base and J 7 bases; nucleotides not matched to a gene: 5. The CDR3 sequence is 15 residues long. CDR3 nucleotides: TGTGCCAGCAGCTTGCAGGGACAGGGGGCGGGTGGCTACACCTTC. It specifies CASSLQGQGAGGYTF.

This chain connects TRBV5-4 to TRBJ2-6; the D is unclear. The CDR3 has 15 residues. Per germline, CDR1 SGHNT and CDR2 YYREEE (reference sequence). V gave up 2 bases and J gave up 0 bases, with 6 bases separating them. The CDR3 loop reads CASSLRGSGANVLTF. The DNA for the CDR3 is TGTGCCAGCAGCTTACGAGGCTCTGGGGCCAACGTCCTGACTTTC.

The table lists this clone with a count of one. V and J are TRBV11-3 and TRBJ2-2; 7 bases fit TRBD2. Losses at the gene ends were 5 bases for V and 6 bases for J; bases not matched to a gene: 9. This CDR3 contains 15 residues. Germline V gene sequence: CDR1 SGHNT, CDR2 YENEEA. Here the CDR3 DNA reads TGTGCCAGCAGCCTTTATGGGGGGGACCCCGGGGAGCTGTTTTTT. Translated: CASSLYGGDPGELFF.

The V gene is TRBV10-3, the J gene TRBJ2-3; tentatively, D is TRBD2 (6 bases). The CDR3 sequence is 13 residues long. Trimming stripped 6 bases from V and 5 bases from J, with 12 bases between. The germline CDR1 and CDR2 sequences are ENHRY and SYGVKD. The DNA for the CDR3 is TGTGCCATCAGCGCCCGGGACTTAGATACGCAGTATTTT. The encoded protein is CAISARDLDTQYF.

The rearrangement joins TRBV9 to TRBJ1-6; TRBD1 is a possible D gene (5 bases). The CDR3 is 17 residues long. In germline, CDR1 is SGDLS, CDR2 YYNGEE. V was clipped by 4 bases and J by 4 bases, with 18 bases between them. The CDR3 sequence is CASSPRGEGRYNSPLHF. Here the CDR3 DNA reads TGTGCCAGCAGCCCCCGGGGGGAGGGCAGGTATAATTCACCCCTCCACTTT.

The chain employs TRBV28 and TRBJ1-2, with D unclear. This CDR3 spans 13 amino acids. V was trimmed by 2 bases and J by 8 bases, leaving 12 bases between them. Germline V gene sequence: CDR1 MDHEN, CDR2 SYDVKM. CDR3 sequence: CASSLVQTQGYTF. In nucleotides, the CDR3 is TGTGCCAGCAGTTTAGTACAGACTCAAGGCTACACCTTC.